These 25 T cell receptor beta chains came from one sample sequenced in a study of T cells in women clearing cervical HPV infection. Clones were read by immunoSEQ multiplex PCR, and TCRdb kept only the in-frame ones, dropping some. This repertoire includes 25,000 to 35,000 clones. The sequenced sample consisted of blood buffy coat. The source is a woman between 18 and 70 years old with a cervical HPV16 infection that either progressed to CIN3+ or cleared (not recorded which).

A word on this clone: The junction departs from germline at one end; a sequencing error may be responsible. CDR3 sequence: CSSSPMGLAAYEQYF. CDR3 DNA, as far as it was read: TGTTCCAGCAGCCCCATGGGACTAGCGGCCTACGAG. V and J are TRBV7-9 and TRBJ2-7; 11 nucleotides match TRBD2. The read terminates 3 residues before the CDR3 end, so the remaining end is supplied by the germline J gene. The germline V gene has CDR1 SEHNR and CDR2 FQNEAQ (reference sequence). CDR3 length equals 15 residues.

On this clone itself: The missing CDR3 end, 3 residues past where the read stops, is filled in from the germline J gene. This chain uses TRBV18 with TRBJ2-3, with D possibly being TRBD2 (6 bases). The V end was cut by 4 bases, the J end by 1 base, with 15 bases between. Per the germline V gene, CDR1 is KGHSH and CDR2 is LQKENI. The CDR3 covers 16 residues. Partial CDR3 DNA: TGTGCCAGCTCACATAGACTAGGTGGGGGCACAGATACG. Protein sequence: CASSHRLGGGTDT. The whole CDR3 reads CASSHRLGGGTDTQYF. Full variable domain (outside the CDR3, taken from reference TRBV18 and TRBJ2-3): NAGVMQNPRHLVRRRGQEARLRCSPMKGHSHVYWYRQLPEEGLKFMVYLQKENIIDESGMPKERFSAEFPKEGPSILRIQQVVRGDSAAYFCASSHRLGGGTDTQYFGPGTRLTVL.

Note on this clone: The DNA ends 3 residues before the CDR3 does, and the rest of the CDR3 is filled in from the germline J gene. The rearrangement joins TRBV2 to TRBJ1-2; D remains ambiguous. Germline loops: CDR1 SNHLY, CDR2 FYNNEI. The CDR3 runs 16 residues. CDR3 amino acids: CATGEKAGGRNNDYTF. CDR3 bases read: TGTGCCACCGGGGAAAAAGCGGGAGGCCGAAACAATGAC.

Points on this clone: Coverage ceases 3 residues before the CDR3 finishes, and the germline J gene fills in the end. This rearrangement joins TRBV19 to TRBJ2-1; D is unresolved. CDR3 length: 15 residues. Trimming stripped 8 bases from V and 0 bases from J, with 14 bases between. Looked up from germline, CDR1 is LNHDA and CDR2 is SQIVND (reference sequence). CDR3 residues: CASLSPKGSYNEQFF. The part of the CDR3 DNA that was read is TGTGCCAGTTTGTCACCGAAAGGCTCCTACAATGAG.

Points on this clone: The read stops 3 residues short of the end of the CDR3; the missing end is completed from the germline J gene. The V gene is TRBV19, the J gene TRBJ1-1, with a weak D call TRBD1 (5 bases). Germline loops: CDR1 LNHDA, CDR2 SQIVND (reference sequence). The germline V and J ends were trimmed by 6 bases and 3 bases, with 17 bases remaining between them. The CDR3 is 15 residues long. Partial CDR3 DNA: TGTGCCAGTAGCGACAAGACAGATTTGTACACTGAA. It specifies CASSDKTDLYTE. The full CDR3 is CASSDKTDLYTEAFF.

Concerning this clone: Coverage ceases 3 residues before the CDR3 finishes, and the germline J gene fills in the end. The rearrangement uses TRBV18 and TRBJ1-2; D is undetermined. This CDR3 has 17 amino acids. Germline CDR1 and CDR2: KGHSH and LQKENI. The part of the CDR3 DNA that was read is TGTGCCAGCTCACCACGGACTAGCGGAACATCCTACAATGAC. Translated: CASSPRTSGTSYND. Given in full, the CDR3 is CASSPRTSGTSYNDYTF.

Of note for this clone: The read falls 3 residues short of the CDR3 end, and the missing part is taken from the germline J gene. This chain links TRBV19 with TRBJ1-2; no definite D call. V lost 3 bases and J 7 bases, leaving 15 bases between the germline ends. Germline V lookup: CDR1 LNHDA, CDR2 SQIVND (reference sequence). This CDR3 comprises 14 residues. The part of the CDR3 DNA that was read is TGTGCCAGTAGTATCGCACAGCAAACAGCTGGC. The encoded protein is CASSIAQQTAG. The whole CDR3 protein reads CASSIAQQTAGYTF.

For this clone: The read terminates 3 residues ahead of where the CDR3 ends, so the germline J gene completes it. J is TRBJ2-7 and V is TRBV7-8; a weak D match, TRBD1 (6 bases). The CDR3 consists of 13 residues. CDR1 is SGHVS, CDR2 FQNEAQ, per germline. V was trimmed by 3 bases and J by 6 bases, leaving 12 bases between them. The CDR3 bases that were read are TGTGCCAGCAGCTTTAACAGGGCTGCCGAG. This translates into CASSFNRAAE. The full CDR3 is CASSFNRAAEQYF.

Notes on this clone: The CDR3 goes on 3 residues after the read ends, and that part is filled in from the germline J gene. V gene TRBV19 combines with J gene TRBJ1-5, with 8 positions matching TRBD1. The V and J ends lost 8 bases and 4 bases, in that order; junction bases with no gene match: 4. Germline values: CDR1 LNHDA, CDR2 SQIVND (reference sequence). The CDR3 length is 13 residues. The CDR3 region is CASGQGTNQPQHF. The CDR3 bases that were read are TGTGCCAGTGGACAGGGAACGAATCAGCCC.

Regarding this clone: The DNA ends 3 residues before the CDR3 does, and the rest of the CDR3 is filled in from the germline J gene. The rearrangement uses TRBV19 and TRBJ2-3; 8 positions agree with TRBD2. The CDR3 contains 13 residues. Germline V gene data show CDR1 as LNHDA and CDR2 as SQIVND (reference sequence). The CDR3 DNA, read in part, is TGTGCCACCTCGGGGGGGGCTCAAGAGACG. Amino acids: CATSGGAQET. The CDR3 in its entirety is CATSGGAQETQYF.

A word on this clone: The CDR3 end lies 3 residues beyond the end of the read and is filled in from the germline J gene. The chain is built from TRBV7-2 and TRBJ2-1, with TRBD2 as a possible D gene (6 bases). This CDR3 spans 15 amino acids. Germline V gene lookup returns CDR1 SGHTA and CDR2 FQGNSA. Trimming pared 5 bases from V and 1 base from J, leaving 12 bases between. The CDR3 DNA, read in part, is TGTGCCAGCAGCGTGACTAGAGGGTCCTACAATGAG. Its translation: CASSVTRGSYNE. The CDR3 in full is CASSVTRGSYNEQFF.

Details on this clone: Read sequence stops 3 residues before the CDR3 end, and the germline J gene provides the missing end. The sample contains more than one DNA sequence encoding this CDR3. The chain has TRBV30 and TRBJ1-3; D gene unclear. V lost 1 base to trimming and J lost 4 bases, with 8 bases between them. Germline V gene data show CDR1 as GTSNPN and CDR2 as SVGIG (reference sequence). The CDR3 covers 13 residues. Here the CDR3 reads CAWSDKQGNTIYF. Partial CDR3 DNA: TGTGCCTGGAGTGACAAACAGGGAAACACC.

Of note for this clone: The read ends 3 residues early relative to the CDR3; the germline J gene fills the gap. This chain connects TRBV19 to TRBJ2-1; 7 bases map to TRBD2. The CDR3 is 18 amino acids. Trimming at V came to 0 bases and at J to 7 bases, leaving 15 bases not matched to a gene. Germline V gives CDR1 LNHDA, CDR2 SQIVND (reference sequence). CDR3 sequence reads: CASSIEWIGVAGVNEQFF. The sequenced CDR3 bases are TGTGCCAGTAGTATAGAGTGGATAGGAGTGGCGGGAGTTAATGAG.

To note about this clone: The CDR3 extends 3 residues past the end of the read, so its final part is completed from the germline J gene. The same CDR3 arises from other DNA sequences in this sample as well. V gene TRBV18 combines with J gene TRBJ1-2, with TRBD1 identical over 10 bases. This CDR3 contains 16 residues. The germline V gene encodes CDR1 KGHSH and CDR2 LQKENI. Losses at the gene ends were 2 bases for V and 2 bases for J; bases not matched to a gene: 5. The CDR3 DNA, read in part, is TGTGCCAGCTCACCAACCGGGACAGGGGCCAACTATGGC. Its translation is CASSPTGTGANYG. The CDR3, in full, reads CASSPTGTGANYGYTF.

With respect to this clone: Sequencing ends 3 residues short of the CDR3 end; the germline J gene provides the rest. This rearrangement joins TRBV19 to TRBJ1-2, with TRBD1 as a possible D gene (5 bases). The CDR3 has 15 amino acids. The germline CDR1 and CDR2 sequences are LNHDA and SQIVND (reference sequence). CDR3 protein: CASSIAAGPYNDYTF. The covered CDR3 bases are TGTGCCAGTAGTATTGCAGCGGGACCCTACAATGAC.

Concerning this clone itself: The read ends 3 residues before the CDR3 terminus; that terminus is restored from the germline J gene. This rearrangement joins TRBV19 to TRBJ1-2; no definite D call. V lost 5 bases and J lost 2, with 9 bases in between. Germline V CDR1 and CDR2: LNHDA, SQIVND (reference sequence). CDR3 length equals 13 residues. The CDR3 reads CASSRQANYGYTF. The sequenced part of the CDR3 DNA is TGTGCCAGTAGTCGTCAGGCCAACTATGGC.

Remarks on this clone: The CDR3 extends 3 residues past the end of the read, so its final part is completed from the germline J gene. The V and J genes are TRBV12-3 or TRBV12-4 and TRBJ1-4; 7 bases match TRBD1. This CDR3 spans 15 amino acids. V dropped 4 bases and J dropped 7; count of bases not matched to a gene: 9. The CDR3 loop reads CASSSRRQGGEKLFF. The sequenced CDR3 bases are TGTGCCAGCAGTTCGCGACGACAGGGTGGTGAAAAA.

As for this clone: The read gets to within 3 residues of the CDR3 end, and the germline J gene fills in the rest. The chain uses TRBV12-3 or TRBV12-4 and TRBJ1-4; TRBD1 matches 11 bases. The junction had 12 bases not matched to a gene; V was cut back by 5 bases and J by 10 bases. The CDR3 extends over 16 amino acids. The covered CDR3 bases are TGTGCCAGCAGTATCGCCCCGGACAGGGGGCTTAGAAAA. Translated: CASSIAPDRGLRK. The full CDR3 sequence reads CASSIAPDRGLRKLFF.

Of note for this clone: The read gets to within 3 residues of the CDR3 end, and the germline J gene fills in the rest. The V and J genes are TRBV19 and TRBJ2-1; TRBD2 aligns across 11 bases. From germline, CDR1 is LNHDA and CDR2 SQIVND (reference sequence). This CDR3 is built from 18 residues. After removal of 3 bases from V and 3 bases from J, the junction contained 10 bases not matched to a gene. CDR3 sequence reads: CASSIIGLAGGNYNEQFF. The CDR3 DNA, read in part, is TGTGCCAGTAGTATTATTGGTCTAGCGGGAGGCAACTACAATGAG.

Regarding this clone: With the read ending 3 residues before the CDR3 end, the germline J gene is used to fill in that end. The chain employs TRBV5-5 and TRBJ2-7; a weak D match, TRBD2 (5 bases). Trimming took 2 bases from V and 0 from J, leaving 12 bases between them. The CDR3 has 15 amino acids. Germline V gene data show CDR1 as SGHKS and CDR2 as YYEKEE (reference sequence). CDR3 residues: CASSLNPTSSYEQYF. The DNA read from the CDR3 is TGTGCCAGCAGCTTAAACCCCACTAGCTCCTACGAG.

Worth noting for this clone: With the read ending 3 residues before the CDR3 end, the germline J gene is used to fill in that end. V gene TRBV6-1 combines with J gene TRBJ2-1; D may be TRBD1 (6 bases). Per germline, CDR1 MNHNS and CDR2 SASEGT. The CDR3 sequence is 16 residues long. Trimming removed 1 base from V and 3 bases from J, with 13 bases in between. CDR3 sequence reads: CASSEEGQGNYNEQFF. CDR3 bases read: TGTGCCAGCAGTGAAGAAGGCCAGGGGAACTACAATGAG.

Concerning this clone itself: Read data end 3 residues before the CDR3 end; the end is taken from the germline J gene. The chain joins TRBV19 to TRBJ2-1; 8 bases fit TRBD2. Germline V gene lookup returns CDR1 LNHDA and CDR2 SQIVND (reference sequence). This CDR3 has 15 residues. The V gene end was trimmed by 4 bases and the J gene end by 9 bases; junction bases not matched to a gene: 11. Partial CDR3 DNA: TGTGCCAGTAGTACGGGACTAGTACCCACTCGTGAG. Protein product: CASSTGLVPTRE. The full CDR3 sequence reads CASSTGLVPTREQFF.

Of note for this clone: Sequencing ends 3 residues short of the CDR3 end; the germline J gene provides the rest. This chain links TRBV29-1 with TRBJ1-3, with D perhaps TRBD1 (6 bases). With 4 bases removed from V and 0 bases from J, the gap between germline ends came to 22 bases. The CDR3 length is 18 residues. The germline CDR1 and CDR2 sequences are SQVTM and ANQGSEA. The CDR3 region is CSVVWDNRQMDSGNTIYF. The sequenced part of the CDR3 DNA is TGCAGCGTTGTTTGGGACAATCGACAGATGGACTCTGGAAACACC.

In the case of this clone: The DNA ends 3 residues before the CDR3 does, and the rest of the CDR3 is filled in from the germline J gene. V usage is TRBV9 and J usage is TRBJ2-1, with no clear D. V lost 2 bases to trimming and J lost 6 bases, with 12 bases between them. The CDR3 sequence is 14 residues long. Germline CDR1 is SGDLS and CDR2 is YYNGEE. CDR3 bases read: TGTGCCAGCAGCGTCGTGTGGCAGAGCAATGAG. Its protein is CASSVVWQSNE. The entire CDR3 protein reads CASSVVWQSNEQFF.

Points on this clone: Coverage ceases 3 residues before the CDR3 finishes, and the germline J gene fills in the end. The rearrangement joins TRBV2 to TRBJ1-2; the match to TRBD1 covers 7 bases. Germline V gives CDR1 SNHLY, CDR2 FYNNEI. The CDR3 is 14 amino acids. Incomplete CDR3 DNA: TGTGCCAGCCTCAGCGGGACAGCAGACTACGAC. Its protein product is CASLSGTADYD. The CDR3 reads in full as CASLSGTADYDYTF.